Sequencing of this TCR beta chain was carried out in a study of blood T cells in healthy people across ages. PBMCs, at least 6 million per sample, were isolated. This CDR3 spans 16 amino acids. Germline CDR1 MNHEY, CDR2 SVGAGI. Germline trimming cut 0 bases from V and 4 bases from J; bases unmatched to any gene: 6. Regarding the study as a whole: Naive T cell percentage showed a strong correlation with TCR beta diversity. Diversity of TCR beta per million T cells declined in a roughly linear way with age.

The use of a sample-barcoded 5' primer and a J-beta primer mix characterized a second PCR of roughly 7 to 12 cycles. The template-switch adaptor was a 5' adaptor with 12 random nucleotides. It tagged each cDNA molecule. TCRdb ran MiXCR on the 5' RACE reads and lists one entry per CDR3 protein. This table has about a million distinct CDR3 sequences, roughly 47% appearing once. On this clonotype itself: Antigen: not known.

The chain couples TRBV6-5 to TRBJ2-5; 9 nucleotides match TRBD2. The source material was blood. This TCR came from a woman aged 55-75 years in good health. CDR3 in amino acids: CASSYSTAGGRETQYF. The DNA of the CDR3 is TGTGCCAGCAGTTACTCGACTGCGGGAGGGAGAGAGACCCAGTACTTC.